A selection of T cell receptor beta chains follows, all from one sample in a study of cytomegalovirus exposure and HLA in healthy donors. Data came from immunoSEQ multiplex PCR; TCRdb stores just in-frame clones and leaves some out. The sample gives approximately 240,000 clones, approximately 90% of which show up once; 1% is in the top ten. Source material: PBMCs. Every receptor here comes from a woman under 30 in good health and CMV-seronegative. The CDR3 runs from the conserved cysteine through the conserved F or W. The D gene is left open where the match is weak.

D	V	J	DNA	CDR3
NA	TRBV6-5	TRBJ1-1	TGTGCCAGCAGTGCCAGTATGATGAACACTGAAGCTTTCTTT	CASSASMMNTEAFF
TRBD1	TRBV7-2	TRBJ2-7	TGTGCCAGCAGCTTTCAGGGGGACAGGGGCTACGAGCAGTACTTC	CASSFQGDRGYEQYF
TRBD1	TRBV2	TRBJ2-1	TGTGCCAGCAGACTCGACAGGGGTAACTACAATGAGCAGTTCTTC	CASRLDRGNYNEQFF
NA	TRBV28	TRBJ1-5	TGTGCCAGCAGTTTAGTCGGGAATCAGCCCCAGCATTTT	CASSLVGNQPQHF
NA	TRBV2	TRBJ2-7	TGTGCCAGCAGTTTCGCGGAGGGAGTCTACTACGAGCAGTACTTC	CASSFAEGVYYEQYF
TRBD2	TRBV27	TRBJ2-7	TGTGCCAGCAGCTCTAGCGGGAGGTATCCCTACGAGCAGTACTTC	CASSSSGRYPYEQYF
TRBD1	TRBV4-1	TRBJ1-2	TGCGCCAGCAGCCCACAGGGACAGGGAAGCTATGGCTACACCTTC	CASSPQGQGSYGYTF
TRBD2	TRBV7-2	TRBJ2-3	TGTGCCAGCAGCTCCGGACTAGCGGGGAGCACAGATACGCAGTATTTT	CASSSGLAGSTDTQYF
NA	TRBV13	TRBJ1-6	TGTGCCAGCAGCTGGACCACAGGGAATAATAATTCACCCCTCCACTTT	CASSWTTGNNNSPLHF
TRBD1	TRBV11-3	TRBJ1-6	TGTGCCAGCAGCTTCCTTGACGCTACGACAGGGGGCATAGGATCACCCCTCCACTTT	CASSFLDATTGGIGSPLHF
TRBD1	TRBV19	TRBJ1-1	TGTGCCAGTACACAGACAGGGACGGCCCGCACTGAAGCTTTCTTT	CASTQTGTARTEAFF
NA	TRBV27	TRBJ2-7	TGTGCCAGCACCATTACAGGGAGCTCCTACGAGCAGTACTTC	CASTITGSSYEQYF
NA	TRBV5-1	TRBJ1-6	TGCGCCAGCAGCTCCAGGGGAGAGGGTCATTCACCCCTCCACTTT	CASSSRGEGHSPLHF
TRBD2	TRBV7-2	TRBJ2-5	TGTGCCAGCAGCCCCAAAAGACTAGCGGGGGGGAAAGAGACCCAGTACTTC	CASSPKRLAGGKETQYF
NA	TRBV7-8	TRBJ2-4	TGTGCCAGCAGCTTAGGGCGGAGTGGCGGGGTCGGGGCCAAAAACATTCAGTACTTC	CASSLGRSGGVGAKNIQYF
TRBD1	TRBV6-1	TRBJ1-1	TGTGCCAGCAGTGAAGCGGGACAGAATGAAGCTTTCTTT	CASSEAGQNEAFF
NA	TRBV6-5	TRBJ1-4	TGTGCCAGCAGCCCGCTGGGGCTCCTAGGGGAAAAACTGTTTTTT	CASSPLGLLGEKLFF
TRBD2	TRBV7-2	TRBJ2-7	TGTGCCAGCAGCTTAGATGTAGCTAGCGGGACCAACGAGCAGTACTTC	CASSLDVASGTNEQYF
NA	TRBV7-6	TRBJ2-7	TGTGCCAGCAGCTTAGTACTGAATTACGAGCAGTACTTC	CASSLVLNYEQYF
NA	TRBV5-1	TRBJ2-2	TGCGCCAGCAGCCTAACGAACACCGGGGAGCTGTTTTTT	CASSLTNTGELFF
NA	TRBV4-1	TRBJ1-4	TGCGCCAGCAGCCCGCGGGGTGGGGTCGCAAAACTGTTTTTT	CASSPRGGVAKLFF
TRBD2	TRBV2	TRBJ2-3	TGTGCCAGCAGTCGGGGACTAGCTTTCGGGAATACGCAGTATTTT	CASSRGLAFGNTQYF
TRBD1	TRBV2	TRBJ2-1	TGTGCCAGCAGTGAAGCCATAGGGACAGGGGGATATGAGCAGTTCTTC	CASSEAIGTGGYEQFF
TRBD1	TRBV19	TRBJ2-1	TGTGCCAGTAGTATAGCGGACAGGGGGTATTCCTACAATGAGCAGTTCTTC	CASSIADRGYSYNEQFF
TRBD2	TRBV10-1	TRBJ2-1	TGCGCCAGCACCAGGAGCGGGGGTTCCTACAATGAGCAGTTCTTC	CASTRSGGSYNEQFF
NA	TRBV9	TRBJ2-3	TGTGCCAGCAGCGTAGCCGCACGGGGGGCGGGGGATACGCAGTATTTT	CASSVAARGAGDTQYF